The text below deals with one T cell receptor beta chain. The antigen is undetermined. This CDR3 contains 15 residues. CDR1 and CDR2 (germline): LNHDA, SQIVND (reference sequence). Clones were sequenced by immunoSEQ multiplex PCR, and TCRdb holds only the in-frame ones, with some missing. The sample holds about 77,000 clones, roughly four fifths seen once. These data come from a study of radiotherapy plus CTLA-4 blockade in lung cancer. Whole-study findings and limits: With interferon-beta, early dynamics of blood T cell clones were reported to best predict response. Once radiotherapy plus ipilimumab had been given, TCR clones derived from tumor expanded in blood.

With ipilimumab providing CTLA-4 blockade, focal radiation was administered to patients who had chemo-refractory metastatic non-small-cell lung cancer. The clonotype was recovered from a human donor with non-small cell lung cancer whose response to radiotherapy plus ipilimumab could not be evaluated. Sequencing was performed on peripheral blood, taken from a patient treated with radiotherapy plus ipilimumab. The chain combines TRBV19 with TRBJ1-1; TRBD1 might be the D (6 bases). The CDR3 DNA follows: TGTGCTGCCGATAGGGGGAACAGGGCGGGCACTGAAGCTTTCTTT. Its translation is CAADRGNRAGTEAFF. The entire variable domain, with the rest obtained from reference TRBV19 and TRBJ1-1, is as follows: DGGITQSPKYLFRKEGQNVTLSCEQNLNHDAMYWYRQDPGQGLRLIYYSQIVNDFQKGDIAEGYSVSREKKESFPLTVTSAQKNPTAFYLCAADRGNRAGTEAFFGQGTRLTVV.